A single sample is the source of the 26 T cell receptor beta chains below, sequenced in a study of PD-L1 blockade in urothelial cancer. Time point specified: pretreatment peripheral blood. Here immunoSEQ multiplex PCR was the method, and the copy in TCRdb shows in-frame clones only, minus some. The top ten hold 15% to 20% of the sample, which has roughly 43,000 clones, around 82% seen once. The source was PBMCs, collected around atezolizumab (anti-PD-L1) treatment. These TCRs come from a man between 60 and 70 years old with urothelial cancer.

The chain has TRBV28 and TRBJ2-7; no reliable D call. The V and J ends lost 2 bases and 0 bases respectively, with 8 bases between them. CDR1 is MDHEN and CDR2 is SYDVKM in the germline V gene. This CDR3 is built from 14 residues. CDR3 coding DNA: TGTGCCAGCAGTTTAGGCTCCAACTCCTACGAGCAGTACTTC. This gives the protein CASSLGSNSYEQYF.

The CDR3 reads CASSNFATNEKLFF. DNA for the CDR3: TGCGCCAGCAGCAACTTTGCAACTAATGAAAAACTGTTTTTT. The rearrangement links TRBV10-2 to TRBJ1-4; D uncertain. CDR3 length: 14 amino acids. Trimming removed 6 bases from V and 0 bases from J, with 8 bases in between. Germline V gives CDR1 WSHSY, CDR2 SAAADI.

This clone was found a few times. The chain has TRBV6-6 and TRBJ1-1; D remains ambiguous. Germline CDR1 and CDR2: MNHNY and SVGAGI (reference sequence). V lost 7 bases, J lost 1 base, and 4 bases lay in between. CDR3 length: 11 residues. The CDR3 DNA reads TGTGCCAGCACTCGGAACACTGAAGCTTTCTTT. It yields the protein CASTRNTEAFF.

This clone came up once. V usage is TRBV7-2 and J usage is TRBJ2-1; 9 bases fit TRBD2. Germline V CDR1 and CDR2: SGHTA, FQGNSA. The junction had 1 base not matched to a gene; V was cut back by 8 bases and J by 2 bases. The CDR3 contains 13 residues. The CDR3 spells CASGTSPYNEQFF. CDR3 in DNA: TGTGCCAGCGGGACTAGCCCCTACAATGAGCAGTTCTTC.

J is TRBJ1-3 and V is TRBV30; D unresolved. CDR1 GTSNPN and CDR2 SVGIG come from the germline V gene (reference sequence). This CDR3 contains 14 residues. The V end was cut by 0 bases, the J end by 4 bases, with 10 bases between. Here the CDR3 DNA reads TGTGCCTGGAGTGTCGAGGGTACAGGAAACACCATATATTTT. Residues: CAWSVEGTGNTIYF.

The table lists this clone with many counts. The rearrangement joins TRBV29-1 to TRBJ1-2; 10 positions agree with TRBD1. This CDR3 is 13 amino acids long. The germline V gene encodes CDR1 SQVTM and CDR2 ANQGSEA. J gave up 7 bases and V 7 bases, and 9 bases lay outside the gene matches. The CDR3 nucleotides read TGCAGCGCAGAGACAGGGGGCGCGGGTGGCTACACCTTC. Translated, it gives CSAETGGAGGYTF. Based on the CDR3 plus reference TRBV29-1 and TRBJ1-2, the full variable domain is SAVISQKPSRDICQRGTSLTIQCQVDSQVTMMFWYRQQPGQSLTLIATANQGSEATYESGFVIDKFPISRPNLTFSTLTVSNMSPEDSSIYLCSAETGGAGGYTFGSGTRLTVV.

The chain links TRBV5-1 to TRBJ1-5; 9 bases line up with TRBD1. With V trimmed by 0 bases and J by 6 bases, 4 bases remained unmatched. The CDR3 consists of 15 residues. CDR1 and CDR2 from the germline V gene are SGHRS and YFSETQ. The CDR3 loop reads CASSLGQGVGQPQHF. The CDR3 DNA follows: TGCGCCAGCAGCTTGGGACAGGGGGTAGGTCAGCCCCAGCATTTT.

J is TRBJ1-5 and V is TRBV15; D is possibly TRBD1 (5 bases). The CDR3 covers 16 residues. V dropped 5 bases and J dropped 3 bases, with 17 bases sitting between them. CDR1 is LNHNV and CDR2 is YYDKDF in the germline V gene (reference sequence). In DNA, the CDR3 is TGTGCCACCAGCTCCGACAGTCAGACAGTCAATCAGCCCCAGCATTTT. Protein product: CATSSDSQTVNQPQHF. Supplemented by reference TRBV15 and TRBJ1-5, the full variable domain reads DAMVIQNPRYQVTQFGKPVTLSCSQTLNHNVMYWYQQKSSQAPKLLFHYYDKDFNNEADTPDNFQSRRPNTSFCFLDIRSPGLGDTAMYLCATSSDSQTVNQPQHFGDGTRLSIL.

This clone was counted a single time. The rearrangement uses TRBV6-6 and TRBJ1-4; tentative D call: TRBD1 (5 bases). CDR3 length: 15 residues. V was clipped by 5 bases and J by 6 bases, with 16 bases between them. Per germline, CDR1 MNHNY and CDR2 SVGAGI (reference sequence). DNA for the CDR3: TGTGCCAGCAGTCAAACAGACAGCGCTTATGAAAAACTGTTTTTT. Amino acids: CASSQTDSAYEKLFF.

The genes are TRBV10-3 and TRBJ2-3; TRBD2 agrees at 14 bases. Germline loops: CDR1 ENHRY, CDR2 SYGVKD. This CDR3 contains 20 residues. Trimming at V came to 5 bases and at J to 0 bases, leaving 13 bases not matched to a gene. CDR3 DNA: TGTGCCATCAGTAAAACGACAGGGACTAGCGGGAGCGTTAGCACAGATACGCAGTATTTT. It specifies CAISKTTGTSGSVSTDTQYF.

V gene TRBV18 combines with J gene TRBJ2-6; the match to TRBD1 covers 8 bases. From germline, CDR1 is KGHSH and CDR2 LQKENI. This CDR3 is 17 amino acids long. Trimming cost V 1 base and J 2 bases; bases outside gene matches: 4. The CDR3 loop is CASSPRQTGAGANVLTF. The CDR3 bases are TGTGCCAGCTCACCACGCCAGACAGGGGCTGGGGCCAACGTCCTGACTTTC.

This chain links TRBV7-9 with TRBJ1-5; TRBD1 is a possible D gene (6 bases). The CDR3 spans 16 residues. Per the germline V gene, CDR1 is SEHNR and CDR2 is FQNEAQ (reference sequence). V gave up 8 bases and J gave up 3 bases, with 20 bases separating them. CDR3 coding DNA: TGTGCCAGCTCCTATGGCACGGGGGGGCCCAATCAGCCCCAGCATTTT. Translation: CASSYGTGGPNQPQHF.

The CDR3 loop is CASSFSGVGTEAFF. CDR3 nucleotides: TGTGCCAGCAGCTTTTCAGGCGTAGGCACTGAAGCTTTCTTT. This chain links TRBV11-2 with TRBJ1-1; D remains unclear. Germline V CDR1 and CDR2: SGHAT, FQNNGV. This CDR3 region has 14 residues. V dropped 3 bases and J dropped 4 bases, with 12 bases sitting between them.

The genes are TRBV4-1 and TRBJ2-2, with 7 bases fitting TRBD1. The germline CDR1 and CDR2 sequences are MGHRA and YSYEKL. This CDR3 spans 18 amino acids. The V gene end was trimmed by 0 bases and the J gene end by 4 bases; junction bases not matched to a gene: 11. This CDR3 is CASSQDGGTASGTGELFF. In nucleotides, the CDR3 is TGCGCCAGCAGCCAAGATGGTGGGACAGCATCGGGCACCGGGGAGCTGTTTTTT.

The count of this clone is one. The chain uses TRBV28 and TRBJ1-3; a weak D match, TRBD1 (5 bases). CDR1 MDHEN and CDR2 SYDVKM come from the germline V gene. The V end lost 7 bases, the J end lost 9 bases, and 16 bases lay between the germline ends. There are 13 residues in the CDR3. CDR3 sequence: CASNPGTLTTIYF. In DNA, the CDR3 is TGTGCCAGCAATCCCGGGACTCTCACCACCATATATTTT.

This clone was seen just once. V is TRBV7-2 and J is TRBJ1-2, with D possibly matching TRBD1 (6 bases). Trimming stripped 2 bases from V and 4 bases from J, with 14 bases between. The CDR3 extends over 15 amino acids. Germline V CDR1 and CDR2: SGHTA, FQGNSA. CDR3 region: CASSLREGRGYGYTF. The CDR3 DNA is TGTGCCAGCAGCTTAAGGGAAGGCAGGGGCTATGGCTACACCTTC.

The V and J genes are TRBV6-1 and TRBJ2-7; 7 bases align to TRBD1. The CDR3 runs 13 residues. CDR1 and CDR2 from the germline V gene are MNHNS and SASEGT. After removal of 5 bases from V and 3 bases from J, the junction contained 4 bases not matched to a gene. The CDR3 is CASSPGQFYEQYF. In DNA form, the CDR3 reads TGTGCCAGCAGTCCGGGACAGTTCTACGAGCAGTACTTC.

The CDR3 loop reads CASRHIQGVPLYEQYF. In DNA, the CDR3 is TGTGCCAGCAGACACATCCAGGGGGTTCCTTTATACGAGCAGTACTTC. The rearrangement joins TRBV14 to TRBJ2-7, with 7 bases matching TRBD1. This CDR3 is 16 amino acids long. In germline, CDR1 is SGHDN, CDR2 FVKESK. Trimming cost V 6 bases and J 4 bases; bases outside gene matches: 15.

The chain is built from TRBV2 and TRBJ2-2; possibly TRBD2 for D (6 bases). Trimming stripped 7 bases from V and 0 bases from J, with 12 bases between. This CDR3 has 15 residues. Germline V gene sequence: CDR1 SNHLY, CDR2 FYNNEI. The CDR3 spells CASNTGGTNTGELFF. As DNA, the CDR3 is TGTGCCAGCAACACCGGCGGGACGAACACCGGGGAGCTGTTTTTT.

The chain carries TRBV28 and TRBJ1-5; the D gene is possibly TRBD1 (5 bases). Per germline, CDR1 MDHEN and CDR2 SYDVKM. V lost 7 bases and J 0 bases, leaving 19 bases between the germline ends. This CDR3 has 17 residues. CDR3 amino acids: CASTPIGHLISNQPQHF. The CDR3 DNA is TGTGCCAGCACCCCGATTGGACACTTAATTAGCAATCAGCCCCAGCATTTT.

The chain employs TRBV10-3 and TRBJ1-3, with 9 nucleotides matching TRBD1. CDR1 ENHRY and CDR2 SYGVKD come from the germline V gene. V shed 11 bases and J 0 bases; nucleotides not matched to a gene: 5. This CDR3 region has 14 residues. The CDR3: CAARQGDSGNTIYF. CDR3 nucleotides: TGTGCCGCCCGACAGGGGGACTCTGGAAACACCATATATTTT.

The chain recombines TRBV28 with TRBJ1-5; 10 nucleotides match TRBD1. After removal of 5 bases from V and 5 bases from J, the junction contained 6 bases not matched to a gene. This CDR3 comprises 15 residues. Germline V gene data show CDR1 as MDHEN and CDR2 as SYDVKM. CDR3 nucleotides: TGTGCCAGCAGTCCCCGGGACAGGGGTTATCAGCCCCAGCATTTT. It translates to CASSPRDRGYQPQHF. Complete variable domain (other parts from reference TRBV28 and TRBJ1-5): DVKVTQSSRYLVKRTGEKVFLECVQDMDHENMFWYRQDPGLGLRLIYFSYDVKMKEKGDIPEGYSVSREKKERFSLILESASTNQTSMYLCASSPRDRGYQPQHFGDGTRLSIL.

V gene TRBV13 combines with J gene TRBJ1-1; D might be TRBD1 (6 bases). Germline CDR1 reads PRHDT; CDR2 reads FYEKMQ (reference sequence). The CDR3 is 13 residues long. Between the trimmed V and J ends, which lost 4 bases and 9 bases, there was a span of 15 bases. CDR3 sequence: CASSSGQKVKAFF. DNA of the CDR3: TGTGCCAGCAGCTCGGGACAAAAAGTTAAAGCTTTCTTT.

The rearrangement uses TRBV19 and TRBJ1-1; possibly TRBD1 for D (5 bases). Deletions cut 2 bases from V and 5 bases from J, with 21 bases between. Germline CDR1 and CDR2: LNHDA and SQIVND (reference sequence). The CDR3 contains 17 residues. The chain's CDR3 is CASSIRFTGGVLTEAFF. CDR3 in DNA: TGTGCCAGTAGTATAAGGTTCACAGGTGGAGTGTTGACTGAAGCTTTCTTT.

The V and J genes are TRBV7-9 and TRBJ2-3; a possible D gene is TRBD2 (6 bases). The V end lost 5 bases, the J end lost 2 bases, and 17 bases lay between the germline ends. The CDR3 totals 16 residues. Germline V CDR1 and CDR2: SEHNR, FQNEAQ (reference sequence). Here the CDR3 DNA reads TGTGCCAGCAGCAAAGGACGGGAGACCTTCACAGATACGCAGTATTTT. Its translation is CASSKGRETFTDTQYF.

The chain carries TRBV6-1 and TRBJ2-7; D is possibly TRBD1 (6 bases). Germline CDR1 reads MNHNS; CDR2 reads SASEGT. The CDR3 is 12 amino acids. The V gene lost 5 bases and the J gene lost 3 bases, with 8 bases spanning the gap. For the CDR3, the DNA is TGTGCCAGCAGTAGGACAGTCTACGAGCAGTACTTC. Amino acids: CASSRTVYEQYF.